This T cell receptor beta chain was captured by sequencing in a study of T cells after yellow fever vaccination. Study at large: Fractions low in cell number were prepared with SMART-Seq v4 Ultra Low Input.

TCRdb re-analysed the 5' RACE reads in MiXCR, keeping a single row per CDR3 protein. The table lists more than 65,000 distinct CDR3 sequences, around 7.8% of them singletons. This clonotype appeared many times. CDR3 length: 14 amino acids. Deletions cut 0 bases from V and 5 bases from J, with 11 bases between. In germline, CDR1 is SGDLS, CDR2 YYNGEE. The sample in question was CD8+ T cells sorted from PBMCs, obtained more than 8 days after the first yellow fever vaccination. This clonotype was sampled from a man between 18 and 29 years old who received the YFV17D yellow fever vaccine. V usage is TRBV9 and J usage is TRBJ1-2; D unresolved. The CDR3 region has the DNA TGTGCCAGCAGCGTAGGGACGTCCGGGTATGGCTACACCTTC. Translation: CASSVGTSGYGYTF.